This T cell receptor beta chain was sequenced in a study of CD8 T cells in ankylosing spondylitis. The germline V gene encodes CDR1 LGHNA and CDR2 YSLEER. This CDR3 spans 13 amino acids. The V end lost 2 bases, the J end lost 8 bases, and 12 bases lay between the germline ends. This clonotype was seen a few times. Its cognate antigen is unknown. It was by quantitative 5'-RACE with molecular barcodes that TCR beta libraries were made. TCRdb re-analysed the 5' RACE reads in MiXCR, keeping a single row per CDR3 protein. The sample carries about 240,000 distinct CDR3 sequences, 7.5% to 9.5% recorded once. General observations from the study: Disease-linked clones proved CD8+ and comparatively uncommon in peripheral blood. Reports say disease-linked clones showed up significantly more in matched ankylosing spondylitis synovial fluid.

The clonotype was recovered from a female donor with ankylosing spondylitis or in good health (not recorded which). The V gene is TRBV4-3, the J gene TRBJ1-1; D not resolved. Sequenced sample: blood, either unsorted or a sorted T cell fraction (not recorded which). The CDR3 loop reads CASSQYIGWEAFF. CDR3 DNA sequence: TGCGCCAGCAGCCAATACATTGGATGGGAAGCTTTCTTT.